The rows below give T cell receptor beta chains drawn from one sample of a study of T cell changes during pregnancy in multiple sclerosis. Only in-frame clones appear in the TCRdb table, and some are missing; sequencing was by immunoSEQ multiplex PCR. This table has 30,000 to 40,000 clones, 91% appearing once. The sample consisted of CD8+ T cells from peripheral blood mononuclear cells, taken in the second trimester of pregnancy. The receptors come from a female donor with multiple sclerosis, enrolled in a pregnancy study. Both conserved end residues are part of each CDR3. A D gene is named only where the DNA matches it firmly. Some rows have no size entry. The others give once, few or many, or a class for an expanded clone.

>TRBV6-4|-|TRBJ2-7|15|-
CASSAWSGSSYEQYF
TGTGCCAGCAGCGCCTGGTCGGGAAGCTCCTACGAGCAGTACTTC
>TRBV6-5|-|TRBJ2-1|13|-
CASSYRGYNEQFF
TGTGCCAGCAGTTACCGGGGATACAATGAGCAGTTCTTC
>TRBV15|TRBD1|TRBJ1-5|15|-
CATSATRGLTQPQHF
TGTGCCACCAGCGCCACCAGGGGGCTGACTCAGCCCCAGCATTTT
>TRBV14|TRBD1|TRBJ2-7|15|once
CASSLFRDSTYEQYF
TGTGCCAGCAGCCTATTCCGGGACAGCACCTACGAGCAGTACTTC
>TRBV5-6|-|TRBJ1-5|12|-
CASSFEDQPQHF
TGTGCCAGCAGCTTCGAGGATCAGCCCCAGCATTTT
>TRBV19|-|TRBJ2-7|13|-
CASSGVGRWEQYF
TGTGCCAGTAGCGGGGTTGGGCGGTGGGAGCAGTACTTC
>TRBV19|TRBD1|TRBJ1-5|16|-
CASSRGPGQGDQPQHF
TGTGCCAGTAGTAGGGGACCGGGACAGGGGGATCAGCCCCAGCATTTT
>TRBV2|TRBD1|TRBJ1-5|14|-
CASRDRGLLEPQHF
TGTGCCAGCAGGGACAGGGGGCTGTTGGAGCCCCAGCATTTT
>TRBV6-5|-|TRBJ1-1|14|-
CASSVGGLSTEAFF
TGTGCCAGCTCGGTCGGGGGTTTGAGCACTGAAGCTTTCTTT
>TRBV6-1|TRBD1|TRBJ1-5|14|few
CASSAGQGGQPQHF
TGTGCCAGCAGTGCCGGACAGGGGGGTCAGCCCCAGCATTTT
>TRBV4-3|-|TRBJ2-7|13|-
CASSQDRGHEQYF
TGCGCCAGCAGCCAAGATAGGGGCCACGAGCAGTACTTC
>TRBV29-1|-|TRBJ2-2|13|-
CSVESGQAGELFF
TGCAGCGTTGAGTCAGGGCAGGCCGGGGAGCTGTTTTTT
>TRBV12-5|TRBD1|TRBJ1-2|14|-
CASGGVAGGYGYTF
TGTGCTAGTGGAGGGGTGGCAGGGGGTTATGGCTACACCTTC
>TRBV13|-|TRBJ2-7|15|-
CASSQSFVAAYEQYF
TGTGCCAGCAGCCAGAGTTTTGTAGCGGCCTACGAGCAGTACTTC
>TRBV19|TRBD2|TRBJ2-1|15|-
CASSIASGGTNEQFF
TGTGCCAGTAGTATAGCTAGCGGGGGGACCAATGAGCAGTTCTTC
>TRBV21-1|-|TRBJ1-1|13|-
CASFLAGNTEAFF
TGTGCCAGCTTCCTAGCCGGGAACACTGAAGCTTTCTTT
>TRBV19|-|TRBJ1-1|13|many
CASSIVPTGEAFF
TGTGCCAGTAGTATAGTACCCACAGGTGAAGCTTTCTTT
>TRBV19|-|TRBJ1-3|15|-
CASSILTGGGNTIYF
TGTGCCAGTAGTATTTTGACAGGAGGTGGAAACACCATATATTTT
>TRBV18|TRBD2|TRBJ2-1|15|-
CASSLSGGMYNEQFF
TGTGCCAGCTCACTTAGCGGGGGGATGTACAATGAGCAGTTCTTC
>TRBV27|TRBD1|TRBJ1-1|13|-
CASSLGQGVQAFF
TGTGCCAGCAGTCTAGGACAGGGGGTACAAGCTTTCTTT
>TRBV5-4|-|TRBJ2-5|14|-
CASSLDGAQETQYF
TGTGCCAGCAGCCTGGACGGAGCTCAAGAGACCCAGTACTTC
>TRBV10-3|-|TRBJ1-1|15|once
CAISEWAPPNTEAFF
TGTGCCATCAGTGAGTGGGCCCCACCCAACACTGAAGCTTTCTTT
>TRBV4-3|TRBD1|TRBJ1-2|16|-
CASSQDSLTGGFGYTF
TGCGCCAGCAGCCAAGATTCCCTGACAGGGGGGTTTGGCTACACCTTC
>TRBV2|-|TRBJ2-7|12|-
CASVSGQGIQYF
TGTGCCAGCGTTAGTGGGCAGGGGATTCAGTACTTC
>TRBV19|TRBD2|TRBJ2-1|14|-
CASSLPASGLAQFF
TGTGCCAGTAGCCTCCCGGCTAGCGGGCTTGCTCAGTTCTTC
>TRBV9|-|TRBJ1-2|18|-
CASSGSGRASTGNSGYTF
TGTGCCAGCAGCGGAAGCGGGAGGGCCTCTACGGGGAATAGCGGCTACACCTTC
>TRBV30|TRBD2|TRBJ2-5|14|-
CACLAGGPTETQYF
TGTGCCTGCCTAGCGGGGGGGCCGACAGAGACCCAGTACTTC
>TRBV6-1|-|TRBJ1-1|15|-
CASYGGGYKNTEAFF
TGTGCCAGCTATGGGGGCGGGTACAAGAACACTGAAGCTTTCTTT
>TRBV19|TRBD2|TRBJ2-5|14|-
CASSITGGPGTQYF
TGTGCCAGTAGTATAACGGGAGGGCCGGGGACCCAGTACTTC
>TRBV10-2|-|TRBJ1-3|17|-
CASSVREGASSGNTIYF
TGCGCCAGCAGTGTGCGAGAGGGCGCATCCTCTGGAAACACCATATATTTT
>TRBV7-9|TRBD1|TRBJ1-2|19|once
CASSLFQVGTEGQKRGYTF
TGTGCCAGCAGCTTATTTCAGGTCGGGACAGAGGGACAAAAGCGAGGCTACACCTTC
>TRBV9|TRBD2|TRBJ2-1|16|-
CASSVDGLAGPNEQFF
TGTGCCAGCAGCGTAGACGGACTAGCGGGGCCGAATGAGCAGTTCTTC
>TRBV5-1|-|TRBJ2-7|13|-
CASSLVPPKEQYF
TGCGCCAGCAGCTTGGTACCGCCTAAAGAGCAGTACTTC
>TRBV7-3|TRBD2|TRBJ2-3|22|-
CASSLNRGLAGISPHPTDTQYF
TGTGCCAGCAGCTTAAATCGGGGACTAGCGGGGATTAGCCCCCACCCCACAGATACGCAGTATTTT
>TRBV4-3|-|TRBJ1-6|16|-
CASSQDRAGYNSPLHF
TGCGCCAGCAGCCAAGATCGTGCGGGCTATAATTCACCCCTCCACTTT
>TRBV4-1|-|TRBJ2-7|16|-
CASSQVYNREEDEQYF
TGCGCCAGCAGCCAAGTTTATAACAGGGAAGAGGACGAGCAGTACTTC
>TRBV6-5|TRBD2|TRBJ2-7|16|-
CASSYSSGGDSYEQYF
TGTGCCAGCAGTTACTCATCCGGGGGGGACTCCTACGAGCAGTACTTC
>TRBV5-4|-|TRBJ1-2|15|once
CASSGGGGGHYGYTF
TGTGCCAGCAGCGGTGGGGGGGGAGGTCACTATGGCTACACCTTC
>TRBV7-8|-|TRBJ1-4|14|-
CASSLGSAGEKLFF
TGTGCCAGCAGCTTGGGATCTGCGGGTGAAAAACTGTTTTTT
>TRBV5-1|-|TRBJ1-3|14|-
CASSGSPSGNTIYF
TGCGCCAGCTCAGGTTCTCCATCTGGAAACACCATATATTTT
>TRBV4-2|TRBD2|TRBJ2-5|16|-
CASSRYSGGPQETQYF
TGTGCCAGCAGCAGGTACAGCGGGGGGCCTCAAGAGACCCAGTACTTC
>TRBV30|-|TRBJ1-1|12|-
CAWSVGGGEAFF
TGTGCCTGGAGTGTAGGGGGGGGTGAAGCTTTCTTT
>TRBV6-6|-|TRBJ2-7|14|-
CASTDPGDSYEQYF
TGTGCCAGCACCGACCCAGGGGACTCCTACGAGCAGTACTTC
>TRBV30|TRBD1|TRBJ1-1|15|-
CAWTNVDRGLPEAFF
TGTGCCTGGACCAACGTGGACAGGGGGCTACCTGAAGCTTTCTTT